These T cell receptor beta chains were read from a single sample in a study of vaccination and CD4 T cells after COVID-19. No cognate antigen is known for these TCRs. TCRdb fed the PCR reads into MiXCR, producing one record per CDR3 protein. The sample consists of roughly 18,000 distinct CDR3 sequences, 52% of them appearing once. This specimen was CD4+ T cells from blood, cultured in vitro, taken about 7 months after SARS-CoV-2 vaccination. The receptors shown here come from a human donor who had recovered from COVID-19. Each CDR3 is given with its conserved first and last residue. The D gene is left open where the match is weak. Expanded clones get a size class; other rows say once, few or many, or leave the size out.

CDR3: CASRNTGALSPLHF
DNA: TGTGCCAGCAGAAATACAGGGGCCTTATCACCCCTCCACTTT
size: few
J: TRBJ1-6
D: TRBD1
V: TRBV27

CDR3: CASSVRGFNTEAFF
DNA: TGTGCCAGCAGTGTTAGGGGGTTTAACACTGAAGCTTTCTTT
size: -
J: TRBJ1-1
D: -
V: TRBV6-1

CDR3: CASSPHRDRVTEAFF
DNA: TGTGCCAGCAGCCCACACCGGGACAGGGTTACTGAAGCTTTCTTT
size: -
J: TRBJ1-1
D: TRBD1
V: TRBV7-9

CDR3: CSAASGANTGELFF
DNA: TGCAGTGCGGCTAGCGGGGCGAACACCGGGGAGCTGTTTTTT
size: few
J: TRBJ2-2
D: TRBD2
V: TRBV20-1

CDR3: CATSRDWVFQETQYF
DNA: TGTGCCACCAGCAGAGATTGGGTCTTCCAAGAGACCCAGTACTTC
size: -
J: TRBJ2-5
D: -
V: TRBV15

CDR3: CASSLGTSGGRPDTQYF
DNA: TGTGCCAGCAGCTTAGGGACTAGCGGGGGGCGCCCAGATACGCAGTATTTT
size: -
J: TRBJ2-3
D: TRBD2
V: TRBV7-3

CDR3: CATSLAVGALNTEAFF
DNA: TGTGCCACCAGCCTCGCCGTGGGGGCCCTGAACACTGAAGCTTTCTTT
size: few
J: TRBJ1-1
D: -
V: TRBV15

CDR3: CASTNSRVGVATEAFF
DNA: TGTGCCAGCACCAACAGTCGGGTAGGGGTGGCCACTGAAGCTTTCTTT
size: -
J: TRBJ1-1
D: -
V: TRBV5-4

CDR3: CAITLSGSPGGTQYF
DNA: TGTGCCATCACCCTTTCGGGATCCCCAGGGGGAACGCAGTATTTT
size: -
J: TRBJ2-3
D: TRBD1
V: TRBV10-3

CDR3: CASSPEGQGSRYTF
DNA: TGTGCCAGCTCACCAGAGGGGCAGGGGAGTCGCTACACCTTC
size: -
J: TRBJ1-2
D: -
V: TRBV18

CDR3: CASRPQGAGGNSPLHF
DNA: TGTGCCAGCAGACCTCAGGGGGCAGGGGGCAATTCACCCCTCCACTTT
size: -
J: TRBJ1-6
D: TRBD1
V: TRBV11-2

CDR3: CASSPRFTEAFF
DNA: TGTGCCAGCAGCCCTCGTTTCACTGAAGCTTTCTTT
size: -
J: TRBJ1-1
D: -
V: TRBV7-2

CDR3: CASSRNTGEAPYEQYF
DNA: TGTGCCAGCAGCAGAAATACAGGGGAGGCTCCCTACGAGCAGTACTTC
size: -
J: TRBJ2-7
D: -
V: TRBV21-1

CDR3: CASLIPGDRVSGYEQYF
DNA: TGTGCCAGCCTCATTCCGGGCGACAGGGTCTCGGGCTACGAGCAGTACTTC
size: -
J: TRBJ2-7
D: -
V: TRBV21-1

CDR3: CASSESLAGASYNEQFF
DNA: TGTGCCAGCAGTGAAAGTCTAGCGGGAGCTTCGTACAATGAGCAGTTCTTC
size: -
J: TRBJ2-1
D: TRBD2
V: TRBV6-1

CDR3: CASSSQQGAPYEQYF
DNA: TGCGCCAGCAGCTCGCAACAGGGGGCTCCGTACGAGCAGTACTTC
size: few
J: TRBJ2-7
D: TRBD1
V: TRBV5-1

CDR3: CASSWQANTGELFF
DNA: TGTGCCAGCAGCTGGCAGGCGAACACCGGGGAGCTGTTTTTT
size: -
J: TRBJ2-2
D: -
V: TRBV7-3

CDR3: CATSSGRDSDSNQPQHF
DNA: TGTGCCACCAGCAGTGGTAGGGACAGCGATAGCAATCAGCCCCAGCATTTT
size: few
J: TRBJ1-5
D: TRBD1
V: TRBV15

CDR3: CASSSYTTYGYTF
DNA: TGTGCCAGCAGCTCTTACACCACCTATGGCTACACCTTC
size: -
J: TRBJ1-2
D: -
V: TRBV4-2

CDR3: CASRRDRVGQPQHF
DNA: TGTGCCAGTAGGAGGGACAGGGTTGGTCAGCCCCAGCATTTT
size: -
J: TRBJ1-5
D: TRBD1
V: TRBV19

CDR3: CSAILGFTDTQYF
DNA: TGCAGTGCTATCCTCGGTTTCACAGATACGCAGTATTTT
size: -
J: TRBJ2-3
D: -
V: TRBV20-1

CDR3: CASSDVSSYNEQFF
DNA: TGTGCCAGCAGTGACGTGAGCTCCTACAATGAGCAATTCTTC
size: -
J: TRBJ2-1
D: -
V: TRBV25-1

CDR3: CASSQDRGDGQYF
DNA: TGTGCCAGCAGCCAGGACAGGGGTGATGGGCAGTACTTC
size: -
J: TRBJ2-7
D: TRBD1
V: TRBV7-2

CDR3: CASSYYMNTEAFF
DNA: TGTGCCAGCAGTTACTACATGAACACTGAAGCTTTCTTT
size: -
J: TRBJ1-1
D: -
V: TRBV6-5

CDR3: CASSFLPTGTGGNSSLHF
DNA: TGTGCCAGCAGTTTCCTTCCCACCGGGACAGGGGGAAATTCATCCCTCCACTTT
size: -
J: TRBJ1-6
D: TRBD1
V: TRBV27

CDR3: CATSINAGNTIYF
DNA: TGTGCCACCAGCATTAACGCCGGAAACACCATATATTTT
size: -
J: TRBJ1-3
D: -
V: TRBV15

CDR3: CASSEALPGTQAETQYF
DNA: TGTGCCAGCAGTGAAGCGCTTCCCGGGACTCAGGCGGAGACCCAGTACTTC
size: -
J: TRBJ2-5
D: -
V: TRBV6-1

CDR3: CASSAAGSYEQYF
DNA: TGTGCCAGCAGTGCGGCAGGGAGCTACGAGCAGTACTTC
size: few
J: TRBJ2-7
D: -
V: TRBV25-1

CDR3: CATSTAGGPGNIQYF
DNA: TGTGCCACCAGCACCGCGGGAGGGCCCGGAAACATTCAGTACTTC
size: -
J: TRBJ2-4
D: TRBD2
V: TRBV15

CDR3: CAIIRTLGGSDTQYF
DNA: TGTGCCATCATAAGAACGTTGGGTGGCTCAGATACGCAGTATTTT
size: -
J: TRBJ2-3
D: -
V: TRBV10-3

CDR3: CASSLEGRGGVYGYTF
DNA: TGTGCCAGCAGCTTAGAAGGGAGAGGGGGCGTCTATGGCTACACCTTC
size: few
J: TRBJ1-2
D: TRBD1
V: TRBV11-3

CDR3: CATSDWTSGRGNEQFF
DNA: TGTGCCACCAGTGACTGGACTAGCGGGAGGGGCAATGAGCAGTTCTTC
size: -
J: TRBJ2-1
D: TRBD2
V: TRBV24-1

CDR3: CSARDGADEQYF
DNA: TGCAGTGCTAGAGATGGCGCAGACGAGCAGTACTTC
size: -
J: TRBJ2-7
D: -
V: TRBV20-1

CDR3: CASSLDRAASGSQETQYF
DNA: TGTGCCAGCAGCTTAGATCGGGCGGCTAGCGGGAGCCAAGAGACCCAGTACTTC
size: -
J: TRBJ2-5
D: TRBD2
V: TRBV11-3

CDR3: CASSRQGSNTEAFF
DNA: TGTGCCAGCAGTCGACAGGGGTCGAACACTGAAGCTTTCTTT
size: -
J: TRBJ1-1
D: TRBD1
V: TRBV2

CDR3: CASSHLGRNTEAFF
DNA: TGTGCCAGCAGCCATTTGGGACGGAACACTGAAGCTTTCTTT
size: once
J: TRBJ1-1
D: -
V: TRBV6-1

CDR3: CATSDLRAGGYNEQFF
DNA: TGTGCCACCAGTGATTTGAGGGCAGGGGGGTACAATGAGCAGTTCTTC
size: -
J: TRBJ2-1
D: -
V: TRBV24-1

CDR3: CSAPRTGFGTQYF
DNA: TGCAGTGCTCCAAGGACAGGGTTCGGGACCCAGTACTTC
size: -
J: TRBJ2-5
D: TRBD1
V: TRBV20-1

CDR3: CASSTGFQPQHF
DNA: TGTGCCAGCAGCACAGGGTTTCAGCCCCAGCATTTT
size: few
J: TRBJ1-5
D: -
V: TRBV7-2

CDR3: CASSLKGPYETFF
DNA: TGTGCCAGCAGCTTAAAAGGGCCATATGAAACTTTCTTT
size: -
J: TRBJ1-1
D: -
V: TRBV7-9

CDR3: CASLPRESNTGELFF
DNA: TGTGCCAGCCTCCCGCGGGAGTCGAACACCGGGGAGCTGTTTTTT
size: -
J: TRBJ2-2
D: TRBD2
V: TRBV7-2

CDR3: CGAGTSTYEQYF
DNA: TGCGGCGCTGGGACATCCACCTACGAGCAGTACTTC
size: few
J: TRBJ2-7
D: -
V: TRBV20-1

CDR3: CASGLGQNEQYF
DNA: TGTGCCAGCGGCTTAGGTCAAAACGAGCAGTACTTC
size: -
J: TRBJ2-7
D: -
V: TRBV7-6

CDR3: CASSSQETQYF
DNA: TGTGCCAGCAGTAGCCAAGAGACCCAGTACTTC
size: -
J: TRBJ2-5
D: -
V: TRBV6-2/TRBV6-3

CDR3: CASSGDTRGNTF
DNA: TGTGCCAGCAGTGGAGACACCCGGGGGAACACCTTC
size: -
J: TRBJ1-2
D: -
V: TRBV6-2/TRBV6-3

CDR3: CASRTDRGRTTDTQYF
DNA: TGTGCCAGCAGAACAGACAGGGGGAGGACCACAGATACGCAGTATTTT
size: -
J: TRBJ2-3
D: TRBD1
V: TRBV6-1

CDR3: CASSAKRLAPGELFF
DNA: TGTGCCAGCAGCGCAAAAAGACTAGCCCCCGGGGAGCTGTTTTTT
size: -
J: TRBJ2-2
D: TRBD2
V: TRBV7-8

CDR3: CASSLGLVGPEQYF
DNA: TGTGCCAGCAGCTTAGGACTAGTGGGGCCCGAGCAGTACTTC
size: -
J: TRBJ2-7
D: -
V: TRBV7-9

CDR3: CATSHQANTEAFF
DNA: TGTGCCACCTCACATCAGGCGAACACTGAAGCTTTCTTT
size: medium-sized
J: TRBJ1-1
D: -
V: TRBV24-1

CDR3: CASSLWGRNTEAFF
DNA: TGTGCCAGCAGCTTATGGGGAAGAAACACTGAAGCTTTCTTT
size: -
J: TRBJ1-1
D: -
V: TRBV7-2

CDR3: CSARDMYVSGAEYEQYF
DNA: TGCAGTGCTAGAGATATGTATGTGAGTGGGGCAGAATACGAGCAGTACTTC
size: few
J: TRBJ2-7
D: -
V: TRBV20-1